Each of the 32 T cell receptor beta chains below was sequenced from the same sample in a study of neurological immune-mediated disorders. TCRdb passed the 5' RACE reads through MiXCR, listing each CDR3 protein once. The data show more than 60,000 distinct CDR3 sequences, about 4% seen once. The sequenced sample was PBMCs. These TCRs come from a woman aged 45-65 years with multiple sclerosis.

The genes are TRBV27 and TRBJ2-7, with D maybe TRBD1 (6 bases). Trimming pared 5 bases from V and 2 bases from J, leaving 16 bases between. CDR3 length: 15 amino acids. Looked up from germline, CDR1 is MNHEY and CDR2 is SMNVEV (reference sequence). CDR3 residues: CASSPPGQPPYEQYF. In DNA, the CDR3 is TGTGCCAGCAGTCCCCCGGGACAACCCCCCTACGAGCAGTACTTC.

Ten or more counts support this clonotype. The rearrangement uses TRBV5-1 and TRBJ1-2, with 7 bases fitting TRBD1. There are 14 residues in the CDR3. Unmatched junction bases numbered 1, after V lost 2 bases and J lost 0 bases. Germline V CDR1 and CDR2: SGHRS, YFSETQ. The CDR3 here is CASSFGTANYGYTF. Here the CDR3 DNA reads TGCGCCAGCAGCTTCGGGACAGCTAACTATGGCTACACCTTC.

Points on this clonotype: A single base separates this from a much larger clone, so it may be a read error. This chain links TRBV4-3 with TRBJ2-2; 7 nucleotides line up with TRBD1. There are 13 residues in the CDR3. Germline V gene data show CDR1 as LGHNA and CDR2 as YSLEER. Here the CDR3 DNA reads TGCGCCTGCAGCCCTCAGGGGGCCGGGGAGCTGTTTTTT. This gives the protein CACSPQGAGELFF.

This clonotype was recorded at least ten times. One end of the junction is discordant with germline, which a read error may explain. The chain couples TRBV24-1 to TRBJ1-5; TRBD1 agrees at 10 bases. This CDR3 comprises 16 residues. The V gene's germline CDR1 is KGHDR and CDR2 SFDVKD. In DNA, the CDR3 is TGTGCCACCAGTGATTCAGGGACAGGGGAAGCTCAGCCCCAGAATTTT. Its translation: CATSDSGTGEAQPQNF.

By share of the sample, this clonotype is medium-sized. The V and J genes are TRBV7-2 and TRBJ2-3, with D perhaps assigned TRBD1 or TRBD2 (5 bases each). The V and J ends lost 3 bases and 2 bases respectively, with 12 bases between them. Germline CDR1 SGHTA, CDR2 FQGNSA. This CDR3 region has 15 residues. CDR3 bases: TGTGCCAGCAGCTTTGCCGGGACCCTCACAGATACGCAGTATTTT. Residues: CASSFAGTLTDTQYF.

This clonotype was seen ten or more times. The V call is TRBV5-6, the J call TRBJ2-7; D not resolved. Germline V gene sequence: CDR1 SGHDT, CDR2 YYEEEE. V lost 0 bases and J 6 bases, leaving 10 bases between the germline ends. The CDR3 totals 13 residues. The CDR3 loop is CASSLEGDGEQYF. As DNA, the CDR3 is TGTGCCAGCAGCTTGGAAGGAGATGGCGAGCAGTACTTC.

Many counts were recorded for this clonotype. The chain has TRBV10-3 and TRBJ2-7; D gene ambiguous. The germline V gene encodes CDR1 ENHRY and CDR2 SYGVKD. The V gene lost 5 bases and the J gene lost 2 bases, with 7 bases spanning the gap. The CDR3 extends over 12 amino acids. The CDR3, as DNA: TGTGCCATCAGTAGCCAAGCCTACGAGCAGTACTTC. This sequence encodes CAISSQAYEQYF.

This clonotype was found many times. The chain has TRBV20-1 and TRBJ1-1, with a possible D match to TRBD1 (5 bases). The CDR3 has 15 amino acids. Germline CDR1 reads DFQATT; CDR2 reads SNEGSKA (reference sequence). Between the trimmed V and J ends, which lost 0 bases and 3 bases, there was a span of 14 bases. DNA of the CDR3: TGCAGTGCTAGAGATCCGGCAGGGAGGGACACTGAAGCTTTCTTT. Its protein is CSARDPAGRDTEAFF.

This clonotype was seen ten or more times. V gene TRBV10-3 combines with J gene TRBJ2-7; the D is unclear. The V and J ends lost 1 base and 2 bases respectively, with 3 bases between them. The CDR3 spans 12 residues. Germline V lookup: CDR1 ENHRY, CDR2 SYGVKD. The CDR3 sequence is CAISEWTYEQYF. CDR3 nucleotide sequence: TGTGCCATCAGTGAGTGGACCTACGAGCAGTACTTC.

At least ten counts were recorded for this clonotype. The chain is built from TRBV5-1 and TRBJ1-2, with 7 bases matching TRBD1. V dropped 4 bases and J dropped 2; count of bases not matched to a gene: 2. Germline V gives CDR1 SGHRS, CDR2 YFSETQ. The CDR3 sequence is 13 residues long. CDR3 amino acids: CASSAGQNYGYTF. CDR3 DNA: TGCGCCAGCAGCGCGGGACAGAACTATGGCTACACCTTC.

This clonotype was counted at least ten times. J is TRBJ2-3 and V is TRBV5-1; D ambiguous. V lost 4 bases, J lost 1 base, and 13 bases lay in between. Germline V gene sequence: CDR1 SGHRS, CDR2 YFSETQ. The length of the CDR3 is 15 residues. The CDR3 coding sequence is TGCGCCAGCAGCCTTACCCTCAGCGGCACAGATACGCAGTATTTT. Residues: CASSLTLSGTDTQYF.

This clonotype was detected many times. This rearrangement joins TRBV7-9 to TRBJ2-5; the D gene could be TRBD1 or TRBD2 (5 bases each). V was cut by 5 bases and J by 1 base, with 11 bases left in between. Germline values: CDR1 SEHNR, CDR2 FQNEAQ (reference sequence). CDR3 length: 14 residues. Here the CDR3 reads CASSLRDPQETQYF. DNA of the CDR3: TGTGCCAGCAGCCTCCGGGACCCCCAAGAGACCCAGTACTTC.

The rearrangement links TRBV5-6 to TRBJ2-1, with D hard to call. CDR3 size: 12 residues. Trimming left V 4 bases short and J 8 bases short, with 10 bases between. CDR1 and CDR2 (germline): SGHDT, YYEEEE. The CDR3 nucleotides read TGTGCCAGCAGCCTAACCGCGTATGAGCAGTTCTTC. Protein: CASSLTAYEQFF.

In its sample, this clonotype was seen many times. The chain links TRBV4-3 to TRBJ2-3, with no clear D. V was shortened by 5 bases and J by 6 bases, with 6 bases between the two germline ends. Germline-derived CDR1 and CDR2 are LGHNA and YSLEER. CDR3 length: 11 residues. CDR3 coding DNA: TGCGCCAGCAGCACGGGTGATACGCAGTATTTT. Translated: CASSTGDTQYF.

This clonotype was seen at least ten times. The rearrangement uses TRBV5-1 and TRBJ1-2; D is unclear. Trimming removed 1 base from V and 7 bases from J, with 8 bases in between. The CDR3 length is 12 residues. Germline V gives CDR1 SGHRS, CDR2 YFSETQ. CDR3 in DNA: TGCGCCAGCAGCTTGTCGGGGATTGGCTACACCTTC. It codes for CASSLSGIGYTF.

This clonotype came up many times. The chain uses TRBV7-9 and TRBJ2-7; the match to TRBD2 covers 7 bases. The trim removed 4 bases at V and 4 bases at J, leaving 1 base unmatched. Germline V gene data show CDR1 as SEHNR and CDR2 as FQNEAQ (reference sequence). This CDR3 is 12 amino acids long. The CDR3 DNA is TGTGCCAGCAGCTGGGGGGGGTACGAGCAGTACTTC. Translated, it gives CASSWGGYEQYF.

The CDR3 DNA is TGCAGTGCCCCCAGACAGACCCCTAGCACAGATACGCAGTATTTT. Its protein is CSAPRQTPSTDTQYF. The rearrangement links TRBV20-1 to TRBJ2-3; maybe TRBD1 (5 bases). Germline V gives CDR1 DFQATT, CDR2 SNEGSKA (reference sequence). V lost 6 bases and J lost 0, with 16 bases in between. This CDR3 is 15 amino acids long.

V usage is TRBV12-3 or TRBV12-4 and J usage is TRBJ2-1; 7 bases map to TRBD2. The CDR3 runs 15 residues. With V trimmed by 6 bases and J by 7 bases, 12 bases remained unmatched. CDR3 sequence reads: CASRESGTLLNEQFF. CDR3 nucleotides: TGTGCCAGCAGAGAGAGCGGGACTTTACTTAATGAGCAGTTCTTC.

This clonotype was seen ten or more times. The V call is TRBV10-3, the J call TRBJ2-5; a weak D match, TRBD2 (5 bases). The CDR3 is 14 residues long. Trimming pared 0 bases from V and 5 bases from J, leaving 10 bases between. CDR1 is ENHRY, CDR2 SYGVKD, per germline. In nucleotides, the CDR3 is TGTGCCATCAGTGAGTCAGGCGGGCACGAGACCCAGTACTTC. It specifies CAISESGGHETQYF.

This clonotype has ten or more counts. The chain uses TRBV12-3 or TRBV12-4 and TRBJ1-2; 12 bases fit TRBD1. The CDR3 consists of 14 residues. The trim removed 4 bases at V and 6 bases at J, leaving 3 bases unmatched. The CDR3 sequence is CASSSGQGANGYTF. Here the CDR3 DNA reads TGTGCCAGCAGTTCGGGACAGGGGGCGAATGGCTACACCTTC.

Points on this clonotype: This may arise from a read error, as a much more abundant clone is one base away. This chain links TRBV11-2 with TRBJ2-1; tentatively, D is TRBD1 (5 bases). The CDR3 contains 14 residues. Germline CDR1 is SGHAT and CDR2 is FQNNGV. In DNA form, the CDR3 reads TGTGTCAGCAGCTTAGATCGACAGCAGAATGAGCAGTTCTTC. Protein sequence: CVSSLDRQQNEQFF.

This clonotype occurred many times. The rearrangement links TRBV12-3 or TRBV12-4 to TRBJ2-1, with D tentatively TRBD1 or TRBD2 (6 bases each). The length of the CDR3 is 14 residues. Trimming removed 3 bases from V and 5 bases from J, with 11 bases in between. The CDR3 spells CASSLWGADNEQFF. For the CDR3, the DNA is TGTGCCAGCAGTTTGTGGGGGGCCGACAATGAGCAGTTCTTC.

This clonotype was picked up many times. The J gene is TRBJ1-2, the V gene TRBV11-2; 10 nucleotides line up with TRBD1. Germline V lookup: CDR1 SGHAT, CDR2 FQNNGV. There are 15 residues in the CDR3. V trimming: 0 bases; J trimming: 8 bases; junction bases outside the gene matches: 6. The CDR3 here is CASSLEGDRGFGYTF. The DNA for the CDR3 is TGTGCCAGCAGCTTAGAGGGGGACAGGGGATTCGGCTACACCTTC.

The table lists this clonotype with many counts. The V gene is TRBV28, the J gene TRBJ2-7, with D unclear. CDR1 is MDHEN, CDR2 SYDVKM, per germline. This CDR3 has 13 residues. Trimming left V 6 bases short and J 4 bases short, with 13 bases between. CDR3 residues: CASSGEGRYEQYF. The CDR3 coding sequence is TGTGCCAGCAGCGGAGAAGGTCGATACGAGCAGTACTTC. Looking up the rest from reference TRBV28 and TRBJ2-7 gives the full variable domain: DVKVTQSSRYLVKRTGEKVFLECVQDMDHENMFWYRQDPGLGLRLIYFSYDVKMKEKGDIPEGYSVSREKKERFSLILESASTNQTSMYLCASSGEGRYEQYFGPGTRLTVT.

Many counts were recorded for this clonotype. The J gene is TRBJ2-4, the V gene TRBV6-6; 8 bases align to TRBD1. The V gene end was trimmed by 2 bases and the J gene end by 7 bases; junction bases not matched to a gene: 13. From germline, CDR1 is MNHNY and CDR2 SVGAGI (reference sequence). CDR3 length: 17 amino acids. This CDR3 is CASSYGDRGVVGNIQYF. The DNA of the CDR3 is TGTGCCAGCAGTTACGGCGACAGGGGTGTGGTGGGGAACATTCAGTACTTC.

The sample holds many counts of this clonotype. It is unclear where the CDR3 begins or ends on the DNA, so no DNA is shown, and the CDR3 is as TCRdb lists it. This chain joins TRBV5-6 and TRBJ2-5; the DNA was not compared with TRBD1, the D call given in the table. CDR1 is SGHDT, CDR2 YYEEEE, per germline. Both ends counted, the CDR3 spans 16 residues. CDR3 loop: CASSSSFRDTQETQYF.

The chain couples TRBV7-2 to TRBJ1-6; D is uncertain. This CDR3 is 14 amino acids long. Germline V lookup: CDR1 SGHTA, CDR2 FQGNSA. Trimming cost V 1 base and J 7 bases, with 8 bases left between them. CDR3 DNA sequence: TGTGCCAGCAGCTTAGGGGGTCAGAATTCACCCCTCCACTTT. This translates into CASSLGGQNSPLHF. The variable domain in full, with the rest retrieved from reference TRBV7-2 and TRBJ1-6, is GAGVSQSPSNKVTEKGKDVELRCDPISGHTALYWYRQSLGQGLEFLIYFQGNSAPDKSGLPSDRFSAERTGGSVSTLTIQRTQQEDSAVYLCASSLGGQNSPLHFGNGTRLTVT.

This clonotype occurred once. The CDR3, as DNA: TGTGCCAGTAGCGTTAAGGGACAGGGAAGGGCTGAAGCTTTCTTT. Encoded protein: CASSVKGQGRAEAFF. The V gene is TRBV19, the J gene TRBJ1-1; 9 bases match TRBD1. After removal of 6 bases from V and 6 bases from J, the junction contained 11 bases not matched to a gene. Germline values: CDR1 LNHDA, CDR2 SQIVND (reference sequence). The CDR3 length is 15 residues.

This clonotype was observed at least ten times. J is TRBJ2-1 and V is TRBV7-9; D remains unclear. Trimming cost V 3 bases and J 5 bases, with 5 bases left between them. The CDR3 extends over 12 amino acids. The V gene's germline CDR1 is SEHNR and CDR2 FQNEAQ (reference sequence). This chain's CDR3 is CASSLANNEQFF. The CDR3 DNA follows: TGTGCCAGCAGCTTGGCTAACAATGAGCAGTTCTTC.

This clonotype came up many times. CDR3 coding DNA: TGTGCCAGCAGTTCCAGCGGGAGTTCGACCGGGGAGCTGTTTTTT. This gives the protein CASSSSGSSTGELFF. This chain joins TRBV12-3 or TRBV12-4 and TRBJ2-2; 8 bases map to TRBD2. The CDR3 runs 15 residues. Germline trimming cut 4 bases from V and 5 bases from J; bases unmatched to any gene: 6.

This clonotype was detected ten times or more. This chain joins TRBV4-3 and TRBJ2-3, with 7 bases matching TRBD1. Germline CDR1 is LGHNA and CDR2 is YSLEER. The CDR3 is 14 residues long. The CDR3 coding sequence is TGCGCATCCGGGACAGCCCTGGGCACAGATACGCAGTATTTT. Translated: CASGTALGTDTQYF.

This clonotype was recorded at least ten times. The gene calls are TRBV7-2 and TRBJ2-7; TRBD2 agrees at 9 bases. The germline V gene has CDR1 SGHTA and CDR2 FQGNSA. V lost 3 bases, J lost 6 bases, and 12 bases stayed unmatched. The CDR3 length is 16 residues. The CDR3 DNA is TGTGCCAGCAGCTTGCGGCTAGCGGGAAGTATTGGCGAGCAGTACTTC. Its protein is CASSLRLAGSIGEQYF.